A selection of T cell receptor beta chains follows, all from one sample in a study of cytotoxic CD8 clonotypes in ibrutinib-treated CLL. Sequenced by immunoSEQ multiplex PCR; TCRdb stores in-frame clones only, minus some. The sample has hundreds of thousands of clones; about 75% are singletons. The source material was PBMCs, sampled after 12 months of ibrutinib treatment. The receptor set was obtained from a human donor with chronic lymphocytic leukemia. Each CDR3 is given with its conserved first and last residue. D genes are given only for firm matches. For some rows the clone size is stated as once, few or many, or as a class when expanded; others skip it.

V	J	length	size	D	DNA	CDR3
TRBV9	TRBJ1-2	15	.	TRBD1	TGTGCCAGCAGCGTCACGGGACAGGGAGTGGATGGCTACACCTTC	CASSVTGQGVDGYTF
TRBV7-9	TRBJ1-4	12	.	TRBD1	TGTGCCAGCAGCTTAGGGACAGGAAAACTGTTTTTT	CASSLGTGKLFF
TRBV11-2	TRBJ1-6	14	.	TRBD1	TGTGCCAGCAGCTCAAACAGGGGGAATTCACCCCTCCACTTT	CASSSNRGNSPLHF
TRBV4-3	TRBJ2-6	20	once	.	TGCGCCAGCAGCCAAGATCTGCCCGGGACGGCCAGCTCTGGGGCCAACGTCCTGACTTTC	CASSQDLPGTASSGANVLTF
TRBV7-3	TRBJ2-5	15	.	TRBD1	TGTGCCAGCAGCTCCGGGACAGGGGCTAGGGAGACCCAGTACTTC	CASSSGTGARETQYF
TRBV9	TRBJ1-1	14	.	.	TGTGCCAGCAGCGGACCTCCGGGGAACACTGAAGCTTTCTTT	CASSGPPGNTEAFF
TRBV19	TRBJ1-1	13	.	.	TGTGCCAGTAGCACTCGGACAGTCACTGAAGCTTTCTTT	CASSTRTVTEAFF
TRBV7-2	TRBJ1-4	12	.	.	TGTGCCAGCAGCGGCGGGGGTGAAAAACTGTTTTTT	CASSGGGEKLFF
TRBV29-1	TRBJ2-7	14	.	.	TGCAGCGTTGAATACCCCGGGAAGGGCTACGAGCAGTACTTC	CSVEYPGKGYEQYF
TRBV9	TRBJ2-3	13	.	.	TGTGCCAGCAGCGTAGGGACAGCCGATACGCAGTATTTT	CASSVGTADTQYF
TRBV6-6	TRBJ1-1	15	.	TRBD1	TGTGCCAGCAGCTCGGGACAGTCGGTGAACACTGAAGCTTTCTTT	CASSSGQSVNTEAFF
TRBV6-5	TRBJ1-1	14	.	.	TGTGCCAGCAGTTCCGTATTACAGGACACTGAAGCTTTCTTT	CASSSVLQDTEAFF
TRBV11-3	TRBJ2-3	14	few	.	TGTGCCAGCAGCCGTGGGGGGAGCACAGATACGCAGTATTTT	CASSRGGSTDTQYF
TRBV5-4	TRBJ2-5	16	.	TRBD2	TGTGCCAGCAGCTTGGAAGGGACTAGCGGGACAAAGACCCAGTACTTC	CASSLEGTSGTKTQYF
TRBV9	TRBJ1-2	12	.	.	TGTGCCAGCAGCGGACCACAGGGCTACTACACCTTC	CASSGPQGYYTF
TRBV5-4	TRBJ2-6	16	.	TRBD1	TGTGCCAGCAGCTTGGAGGGGGCCTCTGGGGCCAACGTCCTGACTTTC	CASSLEGASGANVLTF
TRBV30	TRBJ2-7	13	.	.	TGTGCCTGGAGCAACGGACAGAACTACGAGCAGTACTTC	CAWSNGQNYEQYF
TRBV30	TRBJ1-1	16	.	TRBD1	TGTGCCTGGTCCACGGGACAGGGGGCGAAAGGCACTGAAGCTTTCTTT	CAWSTGQGAKGTEAFF
TRBV7-9	TRBJ1-5	13	.	TRBD1	TGTGCCAGCAGCAGGACAGGGCAACAGCCCCAGCATTTT	CASSRTGQQPQHF
TRBV5-1	TRBJ2-2	12	.	.	TGCGCCAGCAGTACAGGCACCGGGGAGCTGTTTTTT	CASSTGTGELFF
TRBV1	TRBJ2-1	17	.	.	TGCACCAGCAGACTCAGGATACTAGCGGAACCATACAATGAGCAGTTCTTC	CTSRLRILAEPYNEQFF
TRBV5-1	TRBJ2-7	16	few	TRBD2	TGCGCCAGCAGTAGTGGCACGGGACTAGCGAATTACGAGCAGTACTTC	CASSSGTGLANYEQYF
TRBV27	TRBJ2-7	13	.	.	TGTGCCAGCAGTACCCAGGCGTCCTACGAGCAGTACTTC	CASSTQASYEQYF
TRBV19	TRBJ1-1	15	.	.	TGTGCCAGTAATGTCCAGGGGAGGGGGTACACTGAAGCTTTCTTT	CASNVQGRGYTEAFF
TRBV18	TRBJ2-3	15	once	.	TGTGCCAGCTCACCACGGGTCAGTAACACAGATACGCAGTATTTT	CASSPRVSNTDTQYF
TRBV6-6	TRBJ1-4	14	.	TRBD1	TGTGCCAGCAGGGGGACAGCAACTAATGAAAAACTGTTTTTT	CASRGTATNEKLFF
TRBV29-1	TRBJ1-5	16	.	.	TGCAGCGCCCTGGGGACCGCACCGTATAGCAATCAGCCCCAGCATTTT	CSALGTAPYSNQPQHF
TRBV30	TRBJ1-5	15	.	TRBD1	TGTGCCTGGAGTGAAGACAGGGGTAGCAATCAGCCCCAGCATTTT	CAWSEDRGSNQPQHF
TRBV5-1	TRBJ2-3	15	few	.	TGCGCCAGCAGCCTGACAGTGACTAGCACAGATACGCAGTATTTT	CASSLTVTSTDTQYF
TRBV27	TRBJ1-5	12	few	.	TGTGCCAGCAGTTCCCCGTCGCAGCCCCAGCATTTT	CASSSPSQPQHF
TRBV28	TRBJ2-5	14	once	.	TGTGCCAGCAGTTTTTTGAGTTTCCAAGAGACCCAGTACTTC	CASSFLSFQETQYF
TRBV30	TRBJ2-1	12	.	TRBD2	TGTGCCGGGGGGGACCCCTACAATGAGCAGTTCTTC	CAGGDPYNEQFF
TRBV14	TRBJ2-7	16	few	TRBD2	TGTGCCAGCAGCCTAACGCCACTAGCGGGACTCGACGAGCAGTACTTC	CASSLTPLAGLDEQYF
TRBV21-1	TRBJ2-1	15	.	.	TGTGCCAGCCTCCGCTGGATAAGCTCCTACAATGAGCAGTTCTTC	CASLRWISSYNEQFF